One sample yielded the 13 T cell receptor beta chains listed below, sequenced in a study of shared clonotypes between healthy human individuals. Using immunoSEQ multiplex PCR, the repertoire was profiled, and TCRdb retains in-frame clones only, with some absent. The sample contains roughly 1,500,000 clones, approximately 98.5% of which appear only once. Sequenced input: naive CD4+ T cells sorted from blood. Subset here: CD45RA+ positively selected. Receptors were obtained from a man younger than 40 in good health.

The genes are TRBV7-8 and TRBJ2-3, with a weak D call TRBD2 (7 bases). V lost 1 base, J lost 8 bases, and 22 bases lay in between. CDR3 length equals 17 residues. Germline V gives CDR1 SGHVS, CDR2 FQNEAQ. The CDR3 is CASSLGGGTRRGGTQYF. CDR3 nucleotides: TGTGCCAGCAGCTTAGGCGGCGGGACGCGAAGGGGGGGTACGCAGTATTTT.

The rearrangement links TRBV6-1 to TRBJ2-7, with 8 positions matching TRBD2. The CDR3 sequence is 14 residues long. V shed 6 bases and J 4 bases; nucleotides not matched to a gene: 8. The germline gives CDR1 MNHNS, CDR2 SASEGT. CDR3 nucleotide sequence: TGTGCCAGCAGATCAGCGGGAGCTGGGTACGAGCAGTACTTC. It specifies CASRSAGAGYEQYF.

This chain connects TRBV7-8 to TRBJ1-5; 7 bases match TRBD1. V shed 5 bases, J shed 4 bases, and the junction held 11 bases outside the gene matches. The CDR3 runs 16 residues. Looked up from germline, CDR1 is SGHVS and CDR2 is FQNEAQ. CDR3 sequence: CASSGYAGTANQPQHF. The CDR3 bases are TGTGCCAGCAGCGGCTATGCCGGGACAGCAAATCAGCCCCAGCATTTT.

This clone appeared a single time. The sample carries other DNA sequences with the same CDR3. V usage is TRBV5-1 and J usage is TRBJ2-7; 12 bases match TRBD2. From germline, CDR1 is SGHRS and CDR2 YFSETQ. The CDR3 contains 15 residues. V shed 2 bases and J 1 base; nucleotides not matched to a gene: 1. The chain's CDR3 is CASSLGLAGSYEQYF. Here the CDR3 DNA reads TGCGCCAGCAGCTTAGGACTAGCGGGATCCTACGAGCAGTACTTC.

This chain uses TRBV6-1 with TRBJ2-2; TRBD1 is a possible D gene (5 bases). CDR3 length equals 14 residues. Per germline, CDR1 MNHNS and CDR2 SASEGT. Trimming removed 6 bases from V and 5 bases from J, with 13 bases in between. The CDR3 coding sequence is TGTGCCAGCAGCTCCAGGGTCGGGACCGGGGAGCTGTTTTTT. Translating gives CASSSRVGTGELFF.

The chain carries TRBV11-2 and TRBJ1-4; unclear D gene. The CDR3 loop spans 15 amino acids. V lost 7 bases and J 3 bases, leaving 15 bases between the germline ends. The germline V gene has CDR1 SGHAT and CDR2 FQNNGV. CDR3 loop: CASITPGGSNEKLFF. The CDR3 coding sequence is TGTGCCAGCATTACACCCGGTGGGTCTAATGAAAAACTGTTTTTT.

CDR3: CASSLPPGNQPQHF. Here the CDR3 DNA reads TGTGCCAGCAGCCTACCCCCGGGAAATCAGCCCCAGCATTTT. The chain employs TRBV28 and TRBJ1-5, with D unclear. The CDR3 totals 14 residues. Per germline, CDR1 MDHEN and CDR2 SYDVKM. Trimming pared 6 bases from V and 4 bases from J, leaving 13 bases between.

The chain carries TRBV6-1 and TRBJ1-3, with D perhaps TRBD1 (5 bases). Germline loops: CDR1 MNHNS, CDR2 SASEGT. This CDR3 comprises 14 residues. V gave up 3 bases and J gave up 2 bases, with 8 bases separating them. The CDR3 here is CASSEVGPGNTIYF. CDR3 sequence (DNA): TGTGCCAGCAGTGAGGTGGGACCTGGAAACACCATATATTTT.

This chain uses TRBV25-1 with TRBJ2-2, with D hard to call. V shed 9 bases and J shed 6 bases, with 14 bases lying between them. The germline gives CDR1 MGHDK, CDR2 SYGVNS. This CDR3 comprises 13 residues. The CDR3 spells CASLSGVPGELFF. The DNA of the CDR3 is TGTGCCAGTCTTAGTGGGGTCCCCGGGGAGCTGTTTTTT.

In DNA, the CDR3 is TGTGCCAGCAGATTTAGCGGGAGTACGCAGTATTTT. Protein: CASRFSGSTQYF. This chain joins TRBV5-5 and TRBJ2-3; 9 bases match TRBD2. Germline assignment: CDR1 SGHKS and CDR2 YYEKEE (reference sequence). V lost 5 bases, J lost 8 bases, and 3 bases stayed unmatched. The CDR3 spans 12 residues.

The V and J genes are TRBV6-5 and TRBJ2-1; D call uncertain. The CDR3 length is 12 residues. V was clipped by 2 bases and J by 10 bases, with 9 bases between them. Germline V gene data show CDR1 as MNHEY and CDR2 as SVGAGI. The CDR3 sequence is CASSYRPGEQFF. CDR3 DNA sequence: TGTGCCAGCAGTTACCGGCCCGGGGAGCAGTTCTTC.

The chain carries TRBV28 and TRBJ1-5; tentative D call: TRBD1 (6 bases). Deletions cut 3 bases from V and 2 bases from J, with 11 bases between. CDR3 length: 15 amino acids. The germline V gene encodes CDR1 MDHEN and CDR2 SYDVKM. The CDR3 spells CASSFRGHGNQPQHF. The DNA for the CDR3 is TGTGCCAGCAGTTTTCGGGGGCACGGCAATCAGCCCCAGCATTTT.

The rearrangement joins TRBV28 to TRBJ2-7; unclear D gene. The CDR3 totals 12 residues. V was trimmed by 5 bases and J by 5 bases, leaving 10 bases between them. Looked up from germline, CDR1 is MDHEN and CDR2 is SYDVKM. CDR3 protein: CASSTSLNEQYF. In DNA form, the CDR3 reads TGTGCCAGCAGTACGAGCCTTAACGAGCAGTACTTC.